This TCR beta chain was identified during a study of Graves' ophthalmopathy and Graves' hyperthyroidism. This clonotype was picked up many times. What it binds is unknown. Lactation, pregnancy, uncontrolled infections and other autoimmune diseases were all grounds for excluding patients. What supplied the PBMCs was approximately 10 ml of fresh peripheral blood. Germline V gene sequence: CDR1 MNHNS, CDR2 SASEGT. This CDR3 is built from 13 residues. Trimming left V 6 bases short and J 8 bases short, with 13 bases between. General study findings and limits: Most expanded thyroid clonotypes above 0.001 frequency also appeared in blood.

The TCR beta CDR3 regions underwent amplification from RNA transcripts. Second-round multiplex PCR followed a first-round RT-PCR using HTBI primers. Each CDR3 protein is one row after TCRdb ran MiXCR on the multiplex PCR reads. The sample carries roughly 500,000 distinct CDR3 sequences, 14% recorded once. Source material: blood. This receptor was identified in a woman younger than 45 with Graves' ophthalmopathy. The J gene is TRBJ2-2, the V gene TRBV6-1, with D tentatively TRBD1 (5 bases). Written as DNA, the CDR3 is TGTGCCAGCAGGCCGACAGCTTTGGGGGAGCTGTTTTTT. Translation gives CASRPTALGELFF.